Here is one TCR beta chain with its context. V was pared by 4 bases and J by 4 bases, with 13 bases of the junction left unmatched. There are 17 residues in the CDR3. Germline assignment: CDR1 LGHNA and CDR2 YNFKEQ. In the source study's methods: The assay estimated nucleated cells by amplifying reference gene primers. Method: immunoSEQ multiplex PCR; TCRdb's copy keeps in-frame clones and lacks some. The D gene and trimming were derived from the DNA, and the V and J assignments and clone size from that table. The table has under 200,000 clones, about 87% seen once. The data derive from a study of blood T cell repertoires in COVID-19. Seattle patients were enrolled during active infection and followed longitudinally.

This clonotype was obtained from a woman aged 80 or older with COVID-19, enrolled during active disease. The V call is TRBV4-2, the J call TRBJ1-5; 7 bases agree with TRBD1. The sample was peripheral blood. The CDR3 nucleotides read TGTGCCAGCAGCCGGGAGGACAGGACGATCGGGAATCAGCCCCAGCATTTT. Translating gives CASSREDRTIGNQPQHF.